Reported below is one TCR beta chain. What it recognizes is unknown. CDR1 and CDR2 from the germline V gene are SGHAT and FQNNGV. Trimming pared 0 bases from V and 13 bases from J, leaving 10 bases between. This CDR3 comprises 12 residues. This entry is derived from a study of T cell repertoires in cytomegalovirus infection. Whole-study context: Recently identified HLA-C-restricted CMV epitopes and well-studied HLA-B-restricted CMV epitopes were used by the study. It was the public TCR beta signatures that indicated both CMV infection and matching HLA type.

Notes on the study in general: Summed public TCR beta family frequency identified CMV carriers bearing the relevant HLA. It was HLA-C-restricted CMV-specific TCR beta clonotypes that dominated the response ex vivo.

TCRdb redid the calling of the reads with MiXCR, one entry per CDR3 protein. The sample yields about 220,000 distinct CDR3 sequences, less than 50% seen once. The specimen comprised CD8+ T cells from cultured PBMCs, sampled from culture after CMV antigen stimulation. V and J are TRBV11-2 and TRBJ1-5; TRBD1 is a possible D gene (6 bases). This receptor was taken from a human donor in good health (CMV status not recorded). Some clones in this sample may be carry-over from other donors' samples. The CDR3 sequence: CASSLDRDKQHF. The CDR3 DNA reads as TGTGCCAGCAGCTTAGACAGGGACAAACAGCATTTT.